The T cell receptor beta chain under discussion was sequenced for a study of spatial heterogeneity in lung cancer. Study in general: Those follow-up PBMC samples that were available underwent sequencing, at a median interval of about 26 months following resection.

TCRdb ran MiXCR on the 5' RACE reads and lists one entry per CDR3 protein. The table lists about 20,000 distinct CDR3 sequences, less than 12% of them singletons. This clonotype has only a few counts. Documented time point: blood at routine non-recurrence follow-up after resection. This CDR3 is 15 amino acids long. V was shortened by 6 bases and J by 1 base, with 12 bases between the two germline ends. The sequence was collected from a female donor with early-stage non-small cell lung cancer. The chain uses TRBV12-3 or TRBV12-4 and TRBJ2-2; D might be TRBD2 (6 bases). The source material was PBMCs, sampled at follow-up. This CDR3 reads CASRGGSGNTGELFF. For the CDR3, the DNA is TGTGCCAGCAGGGGTGGTAGCGGGAACACCGGGGAGCTGTTTTTT.